The text below deals with one T cell receptor (beta chain). The V gene end was trimmed by 0 bases and the J gene end by 0 bases; junction bases not matched to a gene: 10. The CDR3 runs 20 residues. The V gene's germline CDR1 is SGHVS and CDR2 FQNEAQ. Some clones are missing from TCRdb's copy, which holds only in-frame ones; the method was immunoSEQ multiplex PCR. The sample has about 170,000 clones, about 90% seen once. This sample is part of a study of blood T cell repertoires in COVID-19. Study as a whole: The origin of the acute and convalescent COVID-19 samples was the United States, Italy and Spain.

Participant-given clinical history determined each cohort assignment. Recovery meant two consecutive negative NP/OP PCR tests, professional clearance, or resolved symptoms. The sample taken for sequencing was PBMCs or T cells enriched from blood (not recorded which). The sequence derives from a woman aged 50 to 60 who had recovered from COVID-19. The chain carries TRBV7-8 and TRBJ1-6; 8 nucleotides align to TRBD1. The CDR3 nucleotides are TGTGCCAGCAGCTTAGCCGAACGAGGACAGGGACGCTCCTATAATTCACCCCTCCACTTT. Translating it yields CASSLAERGQGRSYNSPLHF.